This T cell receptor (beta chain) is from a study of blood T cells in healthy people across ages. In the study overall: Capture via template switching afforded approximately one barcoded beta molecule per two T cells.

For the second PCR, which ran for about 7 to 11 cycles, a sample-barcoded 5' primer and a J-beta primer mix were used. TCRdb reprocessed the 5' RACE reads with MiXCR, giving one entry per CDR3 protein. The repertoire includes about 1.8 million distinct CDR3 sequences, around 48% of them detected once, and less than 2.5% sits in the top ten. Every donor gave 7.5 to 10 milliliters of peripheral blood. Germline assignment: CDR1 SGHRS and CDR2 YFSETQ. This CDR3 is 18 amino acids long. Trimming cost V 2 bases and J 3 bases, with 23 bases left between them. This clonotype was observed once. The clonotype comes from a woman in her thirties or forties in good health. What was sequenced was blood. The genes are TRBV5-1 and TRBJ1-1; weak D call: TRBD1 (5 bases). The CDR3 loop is CASSLWGTGSSGHTEAFF. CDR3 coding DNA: TGCGCCAGCAGCTTATGGGGGACGGGATCCTCGGGGCACACTGAAGCTTTCTTT. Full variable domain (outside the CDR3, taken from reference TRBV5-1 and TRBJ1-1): KAGVTQTPRYLIKTRGQQVTLSCSPISGHRSVSWYQQTPGQGLQFLFEYFSETQRNKGNFPGRFSGRQFSNSRSEMNVSTLELGDSALYLCASSLWGTGSSGHTEAFFGQGTRLTVV.